This TCR beta chain was sequenced during a study of CD8+ T cells in alopecia areata (dated by TCRdb to 2017 to 2018). Study-wide context: Treated patients were enrolled in an open-label pilot trial of oral tofacitinib at 5 to 10 mg twice daily for moderate-to-severe alopecia areata. Biopsies were taken from tofacitinib-treated patients at baseline and again at 4 and 24 weeks into treatment, and several of those patients also had a later scalp biopsy. The RNA source kit depended on sample type: the PAXgene miRNA kit for fixed scalp, the miRNeasy kit for PBMCs, and the RNeasy kit for mouse skin. High-throughput TCRbeta sequencing was used to examine T cell clonal expansion in alopecia areata in both the C3H/HeJ mouse model and human patients. Disease severity in treated patients was measured with the SALT score, which quantifies the percentage of affected scalp surface area. Patients received tofacitinib for 6 to 18 months and were then followed off drug for 6 months to check for delayed response and recurrence. Clonality in the scalp was compared among normal scalp (n=4), patchy alopecia areata scalp (n=8), and alopecia totalis/universalis scalp (n=8). In humans, TCRbeta sequencing was performed on scalp tissue and on sorted CD4+ and CD8+ peripheral blood T cells from healthy controls and from patients with patchy or totalis/universalis alopecia areata. TCRbeta CDR3 regions were amplified by immunoSEQ multiplex PCR with 35 Vbeta forward and 13 Jbeta reverse primers.

The library relied on the immunoSEQ multiplex PCR assay. To provide template for TCR sequencing, every sample had RNA extracted and reverse transcribed into cDNA. SuperScript III was used to make first-strand cDNA, primed with a 2:1 mix of oligo-dT and random hexamers. Amplification bias was assessed with a synthetic immune receptor repertoire, and residual bias was removed computationally. As for the authors' bioinformatics: Raw reads were preprocessed to remove errors, and CDR3 was defined by IMGT conventions from the conserved cysteine to phenylalanine. Clonality was computed by normalizing Shannon entropy by log2 of the number of productive unique TCRs and subtracting the result from 1. Scalp TCRbeta sequences were cross-referenced with sorted blood CD4 and CD8 repertoires so that the CD4 or CD8 identity of scalp clones could be inferred. TCRdb stores this immuneACCESS table with in-frame sequences only. Part of the clones is absent; in the studies checked, under half of the shortfall reflects unresolved V genes, and no reason is known for the rest. V and J calls and clone size are given by that table; D and trimming were obtained from the DNA. Present in this sample are around 290,000 clones, nearly 60% of which were seen just once. Together, the top ten hold under 2% of the sample.

This sample's time point label indicates: roughly 26 weeks on oral tofacitinib. This specimen's treatment or condition label, interpreted: oral pan-JAK inhibitor, 5-10 mg twice daily. Peripheral blood and lesional scalp punch biopsies were obtained from patients with alopecia areata. After PBMCs were isolated by density centrifugation and stained for CD3, CD4 and CD8, a FACSAria was used to sort CD4+ and CD8+ T cells. Reading from cysteine to phenylalanine, the CDR3 counts 14 amino acids. The DNA shown is the 42-base CDR3, in frame from base 1. Looking up the germline V gene yields CDR1 SGHDT and CDR2 YYEEEE. The germline V end is reduced by 3 bases and the J end by 10 bases; junction bases left unmatched: 9. Study-wide findings and limitations: Because the treated cohort was small and included a single nonresponder, larger studies are needed to assess links between baseline CD8+ expansion and response. Shared TCR sequences between patients were less evident than in mice, which may be partly attributable to HLA diversity in the patient population. During tofacitinib treatment, many expanded lesional clones remained in scalp and blood, and this persistence may partly explain relapse after treatment is stopped. Scalp TCR repertoire analysis is complicated because resident alphabeta T cells in normal human skin are also sequenced, whereas mouse skin is dominated by gammadelta T cells. Compared with normal scalp, lesional scalp had higher clonality and more expanded CD8+ clones, particularly in alopecia totalis/universalis, a pattern that suggests antigenic drive. Tofacitinib significantly lowered scalp clonality and the number of expanded CD8+ clones among the top 100 scalp clones.

About this clone: Its antigen is not yet known. Base qualities are missing; no much larger clone stands one base away.

The specimen comprised CD4+ T cells sorted from blood, sampled at week 24, from a patient treated with tofacitinib. This receptor chain uses TRBV5-6 and TRBJ2-1; 8 bases in between match TRBD2. This sequence originates from a human donor with alopecia areata. The nucleotides are TGTGCCAGCAGCTCGCCGGGACTAGTCAAGGAGCAGTTCTTC. Its translation is CASSSPGLVKEQFF.